Detailed here is one TCR beta chain. Original processing methods: Counts of nucleated cells, estimated from reference gene primer amplification, were obtained. Clones were read by immunoSEQ multiplex PCR, and TCRdb kept only the in-frame ones, dropping some. V, J and clone size derive from that table, while D and trimming were established from the DNA sequence. The data show approximately 90,000 clones, 75% to 85% seen once. The data derive from a study of blood T cell repertoires in COVID-19. About the study: The study drew acute and convalescent COVID-19 samples from the United States, Italy and Spain. The analysed material was cDNA or gDNA that came from T cells, B-cell-depleted T cells, or PBMCs.

Specimen: peripheral blood. The TCR sequence derives from a woman of 80 years or more with acute or convalescent COVID-19.

The CDR3 region is CASRGQPSRENSPLHF. The CDR3 DNA follows: TGTGCCAGCAGGGGACAGCCCTCTCGGGAAAATTCACCCCTCCACTTT. J is TRBJ1-6 and V is TRBV2; 7 bases line up with TRBD1. V dropped 6 bases and J dropped 7; count of bases not matched to a gene: 12. The CDR3 sequence is 16 residues long. Looked up from germline, CDR1 is SNHLY and CDR2 is FYNNEI.